This entry concerns a single T cell receptor (beta chain). The source of the sample is a study of OX40 agonist ivuxolimab in advanced cancers. Study summary: Ivuxolimab is an agonistic anti-OX40 (CD134) antibody, and patients were treated with it. Head and neck, renal cell, melanoma or hepatocellular carcinoma were the cancers that dose-escalation patients had.

Some clones are missing from TCRdb's copy, which holds only in-frame ones; the method was immunoSEQ multiplex PCR. Of tens of thousands of clones in the sample, more than 75% are singletons; the top ten hold approximately 1%. CDR1 SGHTA and CDR2 FQGNSA come from the germline V gene. The V and J ends lost 1 base and 3 bases respectively, with 6 bases between them. The CDR3 has 14 amino acids. This chain uses TRBV7-2 with TRBJ2-2; D unclear. The source was CD4+ or CD8+ T cells sorted from blood, collected in a trial of the OX40 agonist ivuxolimab. The clonotype comes from an adult with an advanced solid tumor such as melanoma, head and neck, liver or kidney cancer. CDR3 DNA: TGTGCCAGCAGCTTAGGTACGGACACCGGGGAGCTGTTTTTT. It is translated as CASSLGTDTGELFF.